This is a list of T cell receptor beta chains from one sample in a study of cytomegalovirus exposure and HLA in healthy donors. TCRdb keeps only in-frame clones here, not all; method: immunoSEQ multiplex PCR. The sample holds about 51,000 clones; about four fifths are singletons and the top ten take 2.5%. Input material: PBMCs. The receptor set was obtained from a boy aged 10-17 years in good health and CMV-seropositive. Both conserved end residues are part of each CDR3. D genes are given only for firm matches. The size field is filled for only some rows; it gives once, few, many or a size class.

.	.	TRBV6-1	CASSPIRGETGELFF
.	TRBD1	TRBV19	CASSRGQGRNQPQHF
.	TRBD2	TRBV7-9	CSSSSTSGGAPGELFF
once	TRBD2	TRBV5-4	CASSLDSLAGGDNEQFF
.	.	TRBV7-9	CASSVGTRPGGYTF
.	.	TRBV5-8	CASSLEPRETQYF
.	TRBD1	TRBV2	CASSWTGDSYEQYF
.	TRBD2	TRBV6-6	CASSSPSTSAYEQFF
.	TRBD1	TRBV5-1	CASSYTSDRRAEAFF
once	TRBD1	TRBV28	CASRDRPYGYTF
.	TRBD2	TRBV7-9	CASSHGTSHEQFF
.	.	TRBV27	CASSLFHGATNEKLFF
.	.	TRBV10-1	CASSELNTDTQYF